The text below deals with one T cell receptor beta chain. Its antigen is undetermined. Naivety among CD8 cells was defined by CD45RO negativity and positive CCR7 selection, thereby excluding terminally differentiated effector memory CD45RA+ cells. Donors had no recently reported acute infections or vaccinations and were HIV-negative. This sample is drawn from a study of shared clonotypes between healthy human individuals. The overall study: The study used three CD4 naive, three CD4 memory, two CD8 naive and one CD8 memory plate per donor.

Overall study findings and caveats: About 5% of naive CD4 clonotypes were common to four donors.

Produced via immunoSEQ multiplex PCR; TCRdb's table is partial and in-frame only. The sample includes approximately 1.9 million clones, roughly 95% seen only once; the top ten take approximately 1.7%. Trimming cost V 4 bases and J 0 bases; bases outside gene matches: 1. The CDR3 sequence is 13 residues long. The germline V gene encodes CDR1 SQVTM and CDR2 ANQGSEA. Sequencing input: naive CD8+ T cells from PBMCs. This chain links TRBV29-1 with TRBJ2-7, with 9 bases that match TRBD2. The source is a man between 18 and 35 years old in good health. Some clones in this sample may be carry-over from other donors' samples. The CDR3 reads CSVGREGSYEQYF. CDR3 coding DNA: TGCAGCGTTGGGCGGGAGGGCTCCTACGAGCAGTACTTC.